This T cell receptor (beta chain) was profiled in a study of OX40 agonist ivuxolimab in advanced cancers. CDR3 length: 12 residues. The V and J ends lost 11 bases and 3 bases respectively, with 14 bases between them. CDR1 MNHNS and CDR2 SASEGT come from the germline V gene. Assay used: immunoSEQ multiplex PCR; TCRdb lists only in-frame clones, some missing. The sample carries 70,000 or so clones, about 85% recorded once. Overall study results and limits: At 0.1 to 3.0 mg/kg, CD4+ and CD8+ blood T cells expanded clonally by week 6.

Worth noting for this clone: Antigen: not known.

This rearrangement joins TRBV6-1 to TRBJ2-7; D uncertain. The source was CD4+ or CD8+ T cells sorted from blood, collected in a trial of the OX40 agonist ivuxolimab. The receptor was isolated from an adult with an advanced solid tumor such as melanoma, head and neck, liver or kidney cancer. CDR3 sequence reads: CAGSYGDYEQYF. The CDR3 bases are TGTGCCGGTAGTTATGGGGACTACGAGCAGTACTTC.